The clone carrying this T cell receptor beta chain appeared once. The antigen is unknown. The time point: week 5, during vaccination. Doses consisted of 300 ug of mutant IDH1 20-mer peptide each, paired with topical imiquimod. There were new WHO grade 3 or 4 astrocytomas in the donors, and these were IDH1-mutant and ATRX-lost. The data originate from a study of a mutant IDH1 vaccine in newly diagnosed glioma. Study as a whole: Most had both radiotherapy and temozolomide beforehand; others had only one.

Profiled with immunoSEQ multiplex PCR; TCRdb holds only in-frame clones, not every one. The sample has about 50,000 clones; about 86% are singletons. This CDR3 has 18 residues. V lost 3 bases and J lost 0; bases outside the gene matches: 6. In germline, CDR1 is MNHNS, CDR2 SASEGT. The genes are TRBV6-1 and TRBJ1-6; 9 positions match TRBD1. This clonotype was obtained from a woman aged 50 to 60 with glioma. The sample consisted of PBMCs, taken from a glioma patient whose treatment included an IDH1 peptide vaccine. The CDR3, as DNA: TGTGCCAGCAGTGAGCCCGCGGGACAGGGCTCCTATAATTCACCCCTCCACTTT. Protein product: CASSEPAGQGSYNSPLHF.